The 21 T cell receptor beta chains reported below all come from one sample, sequenced in a study of cytomegalovirus exposure and HLA in healthy donors. The study ran its PCR with 60 Vbeta and 13 Jbeta primers. Method: immunoSEQ multiplex PCR; TCRdb's copy keeps in-frame clones and lacks some. The sample lists more than 130,000 clones; 80% were seen once. The material sequenced was PBMCs. The receptor set was obtained from a male donor in good health and CMV-seronegative.

This sequence joins TRBV19 and TRBJ1-2; no definite D call. CDR1 and CDR2 (germline): LNHDA, SQIVND (reference sequence). The V end lost 3 bases, the J end lost 7 bases, and 9 bases lay between the germline ends. CDR3 length: 12 amino acids. For the CDR3, the DNA is TGTGCCAGTAGTATCGGTTCCGGTGGCTACACCTTC. Translation gives CASSIGSGGYTF.

The CDR3 here is CATSRGGGSTDTQYF. The CDR3 bases are TGTGCCACCAGCAGAGGTGGCGGAAGCACAGATACGCAGTATTTT. V is TRBV15 and J is TRBJ2-3; D is uncertain. The length of the CDR3 is 15 residues. The V end lost 1 base, the J end lost 0 bases, and 8 bases lay between the germline ends. CDR1 LNHNV and CDR2 YYDKDF come from the germline V gene (reference sequence).

This clone was seen only a few times. Other DNA sequences from this sample encode an identical CDR3 as well. For the CDR3, the DNA is TGTGCCAGCATCCCAGCGGGGGGGTCTGGTGAGCAGTTCTTC. Protein product: CASIPAGGSGEQFF. This chain connects TRBV27 to TRBJ2-1; the match to TRBD2 covers 10 bases. V dropped 7 bases and J dropped 9; count of bases not matched to a gene: 9. Germline V gene sequence: CDR1 MNHEY, CDR2 SMNVEV (reference sequence). The CDR3 is 14 amino acids.

This clone appeared a single time. The J gene is TRBJ2-1, the V gene TRBV30, with D perhaps TRBD2 (7 bases). V was pared by 0 bases and J by 9 bases, with 18 bases between. Germline-derived CDR1 and CDR2 are GTSNPN and SVGIG (reference sequence). This CDR3 comprises 15 residues. In nucleotides, the CDR3 is TGTGCCTGGAGTGTAGAGGGGGGGGCCGGGATTGAGCAGTTCTTC. Translated: CAWSVEGGAGIEQFF. Full variable domain (missing parts from reference TRBV30 and TRBJ2-1): SQTIHQWPATLVQPVGSPLSLECTVEGTSNPNLYWYRQAAGRGLQLLFYSVGIGQISSEVPQNLSASRPQDRQFILSSKKLLLSDSGFYLCAWSVEGGAGIEQFFGPGTRLTVL.

The chain has TRBV7-9 and TRBJ2-5; 7 bases map to TRBD1. Germline V gives CDR1 SEHNR, CDR2 FQNEAQ (reference sequence). The V and J ends lost 3 bases and 3 bases, in that order; junction bases with no gene match: 4. This CDR3 contains 14 residues. In DNA, the CDR3 is TGTGCCAGCAGCTTGACAGGGAAGGAAGAGACCCAGTACTTC. This translates into CASSLTGKEETQYF.

The rearrangement links TRBV7-9 to TRBJ2-3; the D gene is possibly TRBD1 (6 bases). CDR3 size: 15 residues. The germline V gene encodes CDR1 SEHNR and CDR2 FQNEAQ (reference sequence). Trimming removed 2 bases at V and 1 base at J, with 10 bases between. The CDR3 spells CASSLRGSGTDTQYF. CDR3 DNA: TGTGCCAGCAGCTTAAGGGGGTCTGGCACAGATACGCAGTATTTT. Full variable domain (remainder filled in from reference TRBV7-9 and TRBJ2-3): DTGVSQNPRHKITKRGQNVTFRCDPISEHNRLYWYRQTLGQGPEFLTYFQNEAQLEKSRLLSDRFSAERPKGSFSTLEIQRTEQGDSAMYLCASSLRGSGTDTQYFGPGTRLTVL.

The table lists this clone with a few counts. V and J are TRBV7-9 and TRBJ2-7, with D tentatively TRBD1 (6 bases). CDR3 size: 12 residues. Trimming left V 5 bases short and J 3 bases short, with 8 bases between. Germline loops: CDR1 SEHNR, CDR2 FQNEAQ (reference sequence). The CDR3 loop reads CASSRQDYEQYF. CDR3 DNA sequence: TGTGCCAGCAGCCGACAGGACTACGAGCAGTACTTC.

This rearrangement joins TRBV28 to TRBJ2-4; no clear D. Germline V gives CDR1 MDHEN, CDR2 SYDVKM. The CDR3 contains 13 residues. The ends were cut back, 5 bases at V and 8 bases at J, with 13 bases in the middle. The CDR3 sequence is CASSPRVSDIQYF. The CDR3 DNA sequence: TGTGCCAGCAGTCCGCGAGTTTCTGACATTCAGTACTTC.

The chain has TRBV27 and TRBJ2-7, with TRBD2 identical over 9 bases. V dropped 10 bases and J dropped 2; count of bases not matched to a gene: 18. The CDR3 consists of 17 residues. From germline, CDR1 is MNHEY and CDR2 SMNVEV (reference sequence). The chain's CDR3 is CATEPRGPIAGAYEQYF. CDR3 nucleotides: TGTGCCACCGAGCCCCGAGGTCCTATAGCGGGGGCCTACGAGCAGTACTTC.

In the case of this clone: Other nucleotide sequences in the sample specify the same CDR3. V and J are TRBV7-8 and TRBJ1-5; 8 positions agree with TRBD1. Germline V lookup: CDR1 SGHVS, CDR2 FQNEAQ. Losses at the gene ends were 1 base for V and 4 bases for J; bases not matched to a gene: 3. The CDR3 sequence is 15 residues long. CDR3: CASSLGQGANQPQHF. As DNA, the CDR3 is TGTGCCAGCAGCTTAGGGCAGGGGGCGAATCAGCCCCAGCATTTT. Full variable domain (rest looked up from reference TRBV7-8 and TRBJ1-5): GAGVSQSPRYKVAKRGQDVALRCDPISGHVSLFWYQQALGQGPEFLTYFQNEAQLDKSGLPSDRFFAERPEGSVSTLKIQRTQQEDSAVYLCASSLGQGANQPQHFGDGTRLSIL.

There are a few counts of this clone. The rearrangement links TRBV2 to TRBJ2-3, with unresolved D. V lost 4 bases to trimming and J lost 3 bases, with 14 bases between them. CDR1 is SNHLY, CDR2 FYNNEI, per germline. The CDR3 spans 15 residues. The CDR3 reads CASSANALVTDTQYF. The CDR3 DNA follows: TGTGCCAGCAGTGCGAACGCTCTAGTTACAGATACGCAGTATTTT.

The chain joins TRBV18 to TRBJ2-7, with TRBD1 identical over 10 bases. J gave up 0 bases and V 1 base, and 0 bases lay outside the gene matches. Germline V gene data show CDR1 as KGHSH and CDR2 as LQKENI. The CDR3 extends over 15 amino acids. The CDR3 loop is CASSPRTGGSYEQYF. The CDR3 DNA sequence: TGTGCCAGCTCACCACGGACAGGGGGCTCCTACGAGCAGTACTTC.

This sequence joins TRBV7-8 and TRBJ2-7; no clear D. The CDR3 runs 11 residues. Trimming shortened V by 5 bases and J by 5 bases, and 7 bases separated the two germline ends. Germline V gives CDR1 SGHVS, CDR2 FQNEAQ. CDR3 nucleotide sequence: TGTGCCAGCAGCCCCCGTAACGAGCAGTACTTC. Translation gives CASSPRNEQYF.

This chain uses TRBV4-3 with TRBJ1-4, with D possibly matching TRBD1 (6 bases). The germline CDR1 and CDR2 sequences are LGHNA and YSLEER. The CDR3 is 16 residues long. The germline V and J ends were trimmed by 0 bases and 6 bases, with 14 bases remaining between them. CDR3 DNA sequence: TGCGCCAGCAGCCAAGATCGGGCGGGGGCGGATGAAAAACTGTTTTTT. Amino acids: CASSQDRAGADEKLFF.

The rearrangement joins TRBV19 to TRBJ2-5, with 7 bases aligning to TRBD2. The CDR3 runs 13 residues. With 6 bases clipped from V and 7 bases from J, the junction kept 8 bases outside the gene matches. Per the germline V gene, CDR1 is LNHDA and CDR2 is SQIVND (reference sequence). CDR3 DNA: TGTGCCAGTAGCCGGGGGGACGAGGGGACCCAGTACTTC. Amino acid sequence: CASSRGDEGTQYF.

V is TRBV7-9 and J is TRBJ2-1, with TRBD2 as a possible D gene (6 bases). Trimming removed 3 bases at V and 6 bases at J, with 9 bases between. Germline CDR1 reads SEHNR; CDR2 reads FQNEAQ (reference sequence). The CDR3 runs 13 residues. CDR3 sequence reads: CASSFGAGNEQFF. The CDR3 region has the DNA TGTGCCAGCAGCTTCGGAGCGGGCAATGAGCAGTTCTTC.

The V gene is TRBV7-2, the J gene TRBJ1-2; D is ambiguous. There are 13 residues in the CDR3. CDR1 is SGHTA, CDR2 FQGNSA, per germline. V was clipped by 5 bases and J by 2 bases, with 9 bases between them. Here the CDR3 DNA reads TGTGCCAGCAGCATGGCCCAGAACTATGGCTACACCTTC. This sequence encodes CASSMAQNYGYTF.

V gene TRBV11-2 combines with J gene TRBJ2-7; perhaps TRBD1 as D (5 bases). In germline, CDR1 is SGHAT, CDR2 FQNNGV. The CDR3 is 12 amino acids. Between the trimmed V and J ends, which lost 7 bases and 5 bases, there was a span of 12 bases. CDR3 amino acids: CASTISRDEQYF. The CDR3 bases are TGTGCCAGCACCATAAGCAGGGACGAGCAGTACTTC.

The chain joins TRBV28 to TRBJ1-2; unclear D gene. Trimming left V 3 bases short and J 4 bases short, with 12 bases between. CDR1 is MDHEN and CDR2 is SYDVKM in the germline V gene. The CDR3 length is 14 residues. The CDR3 here is CASSFEYAPYGYTF. The DNA for the CDR3 is TGTGCCAGCAGTTTTGAGTATGCACCCTATGGCTACACCTTC.

This sequence joins TRBV10-2 and TRBJ2-7; D is possibly TRBD2 (5 bases). Germline values: CDR1 WSHSY, CDR2 SAAADI. The CDR3 extends over 14 amino acids. V lost 2 bases to trimming and J lost 0 bases, with 8 bases between them. Here the CDR3 reads CASSEVGSSYEQYF. Here the CDR3 DNA reads TGCGCCAGCAGTGAGGTTGGGAGCTCCTACGAGCAGTACTTC.

This clone showed up just a few times. The chain employs TRBV19 and TRBJ1-1; D perhaps matches TRBD1 (6 bases). Germline lookup yields CDR1 LNHDA and CDR2 SQIVND (reference sequence). V was cut by 3 bases and J by 1 base, with 9 bases left in between. The CDR3 is 14 residues long. The CDR3 nucleotides read TGTGCCAGTAGTATTCGGACAGAGAACACTGAAGCTTTCTTT. It specifies CASSIRTENTEAFF.